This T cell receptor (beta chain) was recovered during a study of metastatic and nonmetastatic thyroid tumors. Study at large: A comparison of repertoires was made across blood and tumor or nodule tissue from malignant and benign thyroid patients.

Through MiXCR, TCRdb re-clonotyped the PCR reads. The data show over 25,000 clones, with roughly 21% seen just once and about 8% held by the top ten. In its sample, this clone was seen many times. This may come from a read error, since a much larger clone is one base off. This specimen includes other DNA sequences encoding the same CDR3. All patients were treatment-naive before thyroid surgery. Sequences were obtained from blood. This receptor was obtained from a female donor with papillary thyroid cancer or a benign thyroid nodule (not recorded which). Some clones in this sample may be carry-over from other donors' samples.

The chain's CDR3 is CASSLDAAGARHEQFF. The CDR3 coding sequence is TGTGCCAGCAGTTTAGATGCAGCGGGGGCCCGACATGAGCAGTTCTTC. The J gene is TRBJ2-1, the V gene TRBV11-2; 8 positions agree with TRBD2. The CDR3 sequence is 16 residues long. Germline V CDR1 and CDR2: SGHAT, FQNNGV.